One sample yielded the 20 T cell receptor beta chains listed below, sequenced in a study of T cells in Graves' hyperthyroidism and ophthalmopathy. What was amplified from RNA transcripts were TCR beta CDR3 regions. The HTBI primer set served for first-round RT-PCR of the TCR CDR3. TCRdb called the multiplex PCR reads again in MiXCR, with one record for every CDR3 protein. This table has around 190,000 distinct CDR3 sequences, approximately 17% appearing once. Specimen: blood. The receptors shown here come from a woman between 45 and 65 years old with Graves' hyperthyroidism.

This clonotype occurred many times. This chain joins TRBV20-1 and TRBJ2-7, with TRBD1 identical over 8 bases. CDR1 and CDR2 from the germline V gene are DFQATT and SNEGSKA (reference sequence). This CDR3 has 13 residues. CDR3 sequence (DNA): TGCAGCCTCCAGGACAGGGAGAGTTACGAGCAGTACTTC. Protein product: CSLQDRESYEQYF.

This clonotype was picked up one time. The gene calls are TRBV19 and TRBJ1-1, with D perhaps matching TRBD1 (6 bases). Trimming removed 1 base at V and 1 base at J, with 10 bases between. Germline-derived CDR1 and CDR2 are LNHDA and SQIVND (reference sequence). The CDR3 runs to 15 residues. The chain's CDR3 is CASSIVWGANTEAFF. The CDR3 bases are TGTGCCAGTAGTATAGTTTGGGGGGCGAACACTGAAGCTTTCTTT.

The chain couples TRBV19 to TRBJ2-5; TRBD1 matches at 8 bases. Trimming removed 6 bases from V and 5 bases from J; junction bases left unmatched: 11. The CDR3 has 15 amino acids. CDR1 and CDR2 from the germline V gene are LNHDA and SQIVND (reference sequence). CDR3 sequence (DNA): TGTGCCAGTAGCCCTCGGGCAGGGGGCAGGGAGACCCAGTACTTC. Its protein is CASSPRAGGRETQYF. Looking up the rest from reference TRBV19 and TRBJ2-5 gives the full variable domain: DGGITQSPKYLFRKEGQNVTLSCEQNLNHDAMYWYRQDPGQGLRLIYYSQIVNDFQKGDIAEGYSVSREKKESFPLTVTSAQKNPTAFYLCASSPRAGGRETQYFGPGTRLLVL.

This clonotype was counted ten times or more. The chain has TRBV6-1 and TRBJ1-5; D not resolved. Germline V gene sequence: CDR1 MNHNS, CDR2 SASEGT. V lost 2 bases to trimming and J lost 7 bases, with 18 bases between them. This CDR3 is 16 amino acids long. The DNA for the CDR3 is TGTGCCAGCAGTGAACTTAGGACCCGGCCCGCGCAGCCCCAGCATTTT. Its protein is CASSELRTRPAQPQHF.

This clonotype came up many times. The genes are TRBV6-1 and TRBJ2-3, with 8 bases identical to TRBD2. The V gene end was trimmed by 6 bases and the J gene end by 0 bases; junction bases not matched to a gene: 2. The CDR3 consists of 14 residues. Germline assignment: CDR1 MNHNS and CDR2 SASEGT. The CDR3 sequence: CASRSGGSTDTQYF. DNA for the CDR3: TGTGCCAGCAGGAGCGGGGGAAGCACAGATACGCAGTATTTT.

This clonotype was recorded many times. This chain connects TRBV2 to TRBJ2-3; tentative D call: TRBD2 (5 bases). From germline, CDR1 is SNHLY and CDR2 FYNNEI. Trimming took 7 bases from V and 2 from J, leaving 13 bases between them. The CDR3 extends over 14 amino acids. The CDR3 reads CASIGEPYTDTQYF. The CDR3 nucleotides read TGTGCCAGCATCGGGGAACCTTACACAGATACGCAGTATTTT.

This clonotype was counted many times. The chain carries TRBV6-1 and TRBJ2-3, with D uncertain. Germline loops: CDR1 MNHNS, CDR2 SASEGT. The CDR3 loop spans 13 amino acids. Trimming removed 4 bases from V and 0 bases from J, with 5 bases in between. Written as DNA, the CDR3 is TGTGCCAGCAGTGGAGCTAGCACAGATACGCAGTATTTT. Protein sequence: CASSGASTDTQYF.

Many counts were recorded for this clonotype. The CDR3 here is CASSANTGSSTEAFF. The DNA of the CDR3 is TGTGCCAGCAGCGCCAACACAGGGTCTAGCACTGAAGCTTTCTTT. The chain is built from TRBV9 and TRBJ1-1; perhaps TRBD1 as D (6 bases). The CDR3 has 15 residues. Per the germline V gene, CDR1 is SGDLS and CDR2 is YYNGEE. Trimming pared 3 bases from V and 4 bases from J, leaving 16 bases between.

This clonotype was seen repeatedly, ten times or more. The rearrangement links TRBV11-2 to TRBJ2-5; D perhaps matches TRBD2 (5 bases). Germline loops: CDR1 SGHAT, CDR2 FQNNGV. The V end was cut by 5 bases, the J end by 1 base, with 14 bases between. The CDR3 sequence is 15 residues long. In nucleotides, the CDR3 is TGTGCCAGCAGCCCCCCCCCCGGGATCCAAGAGACCCAGTACTTC. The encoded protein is CASSPPPGIQETQYF.

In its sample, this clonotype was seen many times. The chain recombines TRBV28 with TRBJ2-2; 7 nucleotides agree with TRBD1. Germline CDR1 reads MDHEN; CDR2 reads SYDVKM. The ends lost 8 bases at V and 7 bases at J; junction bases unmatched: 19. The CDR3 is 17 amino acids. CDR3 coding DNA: TGTGCCAGCGCTTTTTTTTGGACAGGCCCGTCCCTCGGGGAGCTGTTTTTT. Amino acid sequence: CASAFFWTGPSLGELFF. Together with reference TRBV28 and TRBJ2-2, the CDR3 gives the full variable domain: DVKVTQSSRYLVKRTGEKVFLECVQDMDHENMFWYRQDPGLGLRLIYFSYDVKMKEKGDIPEGYSVSREKKERFSLILESASTNQTSMYLCASAFFWTGPSLGELFFGEGSRLTVL.

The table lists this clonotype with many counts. CDR3 bases: TGTGCCACCAAAACCGGGACAGGGCTCGGTACGCAGTATTTT. Translating gives CATKTGTGLGTQYF. The rearrangement links TRBV2 to TRBJ2-3, with 9 nucleotides matching TRBD1. The V segment lost 10 bases and the J segment 8 bases; nucleotides outside the gene matches: 13. This CDR3 spans 14 amino acids. From germline, CDR1 is SNHLY and CDR2 FYNNEI.

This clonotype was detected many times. CDR3 coding DNA: TGTGCCAGCAGAAAGACACAAACCAATTCACCCCTCCACTTT. Its translation: CASRKTQTNSPLHF. This chain joins TRBV6-1 and TRBJ1-6; unclear D gene. The CDR3 consists of 14 residues. Germline V gene lookup returns CDR1 MNHNS and CDR2 SASEGT. Trimming cost V 6 bases and J 7 bases, with 13 bases left between them.

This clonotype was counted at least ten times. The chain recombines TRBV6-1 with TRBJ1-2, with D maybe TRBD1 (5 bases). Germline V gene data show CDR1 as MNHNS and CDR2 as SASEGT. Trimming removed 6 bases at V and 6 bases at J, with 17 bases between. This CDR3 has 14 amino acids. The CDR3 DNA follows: TGTGCCAGCAGAAAGCCGCGGGGGTCCCATGGCTACACCTTC. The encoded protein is CASRKPRGSHGYTF.

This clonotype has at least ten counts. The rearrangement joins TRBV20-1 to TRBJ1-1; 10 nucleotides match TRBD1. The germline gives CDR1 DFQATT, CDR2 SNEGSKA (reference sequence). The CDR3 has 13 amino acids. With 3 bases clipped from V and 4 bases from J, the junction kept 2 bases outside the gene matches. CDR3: CSASDRGLTEAFF. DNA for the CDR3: TGCAGTGCTAGTGACAGGGGGCTCACTGAAGCTTTCTTT.

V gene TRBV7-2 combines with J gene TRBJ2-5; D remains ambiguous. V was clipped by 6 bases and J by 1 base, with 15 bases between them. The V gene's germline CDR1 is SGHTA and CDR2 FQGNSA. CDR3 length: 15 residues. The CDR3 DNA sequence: TGTGCCAGCAGTCTTGCGGCGGCCCCCCAAGAGACCCAGTACTTC. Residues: CASSLAAAPQETQYF. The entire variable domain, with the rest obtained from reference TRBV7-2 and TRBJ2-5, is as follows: GAGVSQSPSNKVTEKGKDVELRCDPISGHTALYWYRQSLGQGLEFLIYFQGNSAPDKSGLPSDRFSAERTGGSVSTLTIQRTQQEDSAVYLCASSLAAAPQETQYFGPGTRLLVL.

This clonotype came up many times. In DNA form, the CDR3 reads TGCGCCAGCAGCTTACAGATCTCCTACGAGCAGTACTTC. Translation gives CASSLQISYEQYF. The V call is TRBV5-1, the J call TRBJ2-7; D is unresolved. CDR1 is SGHRS, CDR2 YFSETQ, per germline. V lost 2 bases and J lost 0, with 6 bases in between. This CDR3 region has 13 residues.

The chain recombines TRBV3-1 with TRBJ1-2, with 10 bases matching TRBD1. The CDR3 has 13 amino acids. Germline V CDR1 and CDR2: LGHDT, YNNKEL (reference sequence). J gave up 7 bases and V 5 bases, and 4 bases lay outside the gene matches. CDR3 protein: CASSIGTGVGYTF. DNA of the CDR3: TGTGCCAGCAGCATCGGGACAGGGGTTGGCTACACCTTC.

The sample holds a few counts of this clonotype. The CDR3 region is CASSQLAGGLVIDQETQYF. In DNA, the CDR3 is TGCGCCAGCAGCCAACTAGCGGGGGGGCTAGTAATCGACCAAGAGACCCAGTACTTC. The rearrangement uses TRBV4-1 and TRBJ2-5; 12 bases fit TRBD2. This CDR3 is built from 19 residues. V shed 2 bases and J 0 bases; nucleotides not matched to a gene: 10. Germline lookup yields CDR1 MGHRA and CDR2 YSYEKL.

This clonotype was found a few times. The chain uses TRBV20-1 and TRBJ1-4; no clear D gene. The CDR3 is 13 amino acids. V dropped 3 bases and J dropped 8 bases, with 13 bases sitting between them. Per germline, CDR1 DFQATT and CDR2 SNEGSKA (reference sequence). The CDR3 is CSARAQKYEKLFF. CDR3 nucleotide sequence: TGCAGTGCTAGGGCTCAAAAGTACGAAAAACTGTTTTTT.

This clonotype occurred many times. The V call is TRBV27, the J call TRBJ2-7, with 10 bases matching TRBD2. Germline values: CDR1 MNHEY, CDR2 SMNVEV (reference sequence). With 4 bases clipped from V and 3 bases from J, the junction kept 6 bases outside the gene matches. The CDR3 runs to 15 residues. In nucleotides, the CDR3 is TGTGCCAGCAGTTCCCCGACTAGCGGGCGCTACGAGCAGTACTTC. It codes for CASSSPTSGRYEQYF.